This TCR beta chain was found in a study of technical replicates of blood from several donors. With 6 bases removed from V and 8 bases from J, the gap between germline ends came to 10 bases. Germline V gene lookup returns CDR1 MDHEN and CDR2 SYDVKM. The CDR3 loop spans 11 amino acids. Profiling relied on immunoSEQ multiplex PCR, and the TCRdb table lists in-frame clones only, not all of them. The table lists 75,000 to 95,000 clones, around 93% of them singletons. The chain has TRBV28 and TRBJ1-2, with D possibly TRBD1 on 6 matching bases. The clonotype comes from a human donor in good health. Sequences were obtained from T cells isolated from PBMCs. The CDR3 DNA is TGTGCCAGCAGCTACAGGGACGGCTACACCTTC. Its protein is CASSYRDGYTF.